These 15 T cell receptor beta chains originate from one sample sequenced in a study of T cells after yellow fever vaccination. MiXCR was run by TCRdb on the 5' RACE reads, yielding one entry per CDR3 protein. The table lists some 250,000 distinct CDR3 sequences, roughly 4% of them singletons. Sample: PBMCs, taken 15 days after the yellow fever booster vaccination. The receptors were sampled from a man aged 18 to 35 who received the YFV17D yellow fever vaccine.

At least ten counts were recorded for this clonotype. The chain joins TRBV7-9 to TRBJ2-3; TRBD2 matches 11 bases. The CDR3 totals 14 residues. The V gene end was trimmed by 6 bases and the J gene end by 4 bases; junction bases not matched to a gene: 3. Germline values: CDR1 SEHNR, CDR2 FQNEAQ (reference sequence). The CDR3 sequence is CASSYSGGADTQYF. CDR3 sequence (DNA): TGTGCCAGCAGTTATAGCGGGGGGGCAGATACGCAGTATTTT.

This clonotype was seen ten or more times. The chain carries TRBV19 and TRBJ2-1; possible D gene TRBD2, 6 bases. Germline CDR1 is LNHDA and CDR2 is SQIVND (reference sequence). This CDR3 comprises 14 residues. V lost 1 base and J lost 3, with 7 bases in between. CDR3 sequence (DNA): TGTGCCAGTAGTATAGCGGGGGTCTACAATGAGCAGTTCTTC. As protein: CASSIAGVYNEQFF.

This clonotype has at least ten counts. The rearrangement links TRBV24-1 to TRBJ2-1; D might be TRBD1 (6 bases). Germline V gives CDR1 KGHDR, CDR2 SFDVKD. The V gene lost 4 bases and the J gene lost 10 bases, with 10 bases spanning the gap. The CDR3 length is 12 residues. The CDR3 reads CATSDPGQEQFF. The CDR3 bases are TGTGCCACCAGTGACCCAGGACAGGAGCAGTTCTTC.

To note about this clonotype: Possible read error: a much larger clone is one base away. V and J are TRBV5-4 and TRBJ2-5; D possibly corresponds to TRBD2 (7 bases). The germline gives CDR1 SGHNT, CDR2 YYREEE (reference sequence). Deletions cut 1 base from V and 5 bases from J, with 15 bases between. The CDR3 loop spans 15 amino acids. The CDR3 nucleotides read TGTGCCAGCAGCTTGAACGCGGGGGCCTTTGAGACCCAGTACTTC. Translation: CASSLNAGAFETQYF. Full variable domain (rest looked up from reference TRBV5-4 and TRBJ2-5): ETGVTQSPTHLIKTRGQQVTLRCSSQSGHNTVSWYQQALGQGPQFIFQYYREEENGRGNFPPRFSGLQFPNYSSELNVNALELDDSALYLCASSLNAGAFETQYFGPGTRLLVL.

This clonotype occurred many times. The V gene is TRBV15, the J gene TRBJ2-7, with TRBD2 identical over 10 bases. From germline, CDR1 is LNHNV and CDR2 YYDKDF (reference sequence). The trim removed 5 bases at V and 5 bases at J, leaving 9 bases unmatched. The CDR3 contains 15 residues. CDR3 sequence (DNA): TGTGCCACCAGCGGGGCAGCGGGGGGGGGGCACGAGCAGTACTTC. Translated: CATSGAAGGGHEQYF.

CDR3 DNA: TGTGCCAGTAGTATATCCCGATTCAATCAGCCCCAGCATTTT. This gives the protein CASSISRFNQPQHF. This chain links TRBV19 with TRBJ1-5; D is undetermined. The germline V gene encodes CDR1 LNHDA and CDR2 SQIVND (reference sequence). V was pared by 2 bases and J by 3 bases, with 8 bases between. CDR3 length: 14 amino acids.

This clonotype was detected ten times or more. The chain joins TRBV5-1 to TRBJ1-1; 8 bases align to TRBD1. CDR3 length: 15 amino acids. The trim removed 0 bases at V and 11 bases at J, leaving 12 bases unmatched. Germline CDR1 and CDR2: SGHRS and YFSETQ. The CDR3 is CASSLAGPGGGYAFF. CDR3 DNA sequence: TGCGCCAGCAGCTTGGCGGGGCCAGGGGGCGGATATGCTTTCTTT.

There are a few counts of this clonotype. The gene calls are TRBV20-1 and TRBJ2-3; no reliable D call. Trimming removed 7 bases from V and 0 bases from J, with 2 bases in between. This CDR3 region has 10 residues. CDR1 is DFQATT and CDR2 is SNEGSKA in the germline V gene (reference sequence). As DNA, the CDR3 is TGCAGTGGCAGCACAGATACGCAGTATTTT. Amino acids: CSGSTDTQYF.

This clonotype occurred many times. The V and J genes are TRBV6-5 and TRBJ1-3; unclear D gene. V was cut by 0 bases and J by 0 bases, with 6 bases left in between. CDR3 length equals 15 residues. Germline CDR1 MNHEY, CDR2 SVGAGI. The CDR3 sequence is CASSYSSLSGNTIYF. The CDR3 nucleotides read TGTGCCAGCAGTTACTCGAGTCTCTCTGGAAACACCATATATTTT.

There are many counts of this clonotype. The V gene is TRBV5-1, the J gene TRBJ1-1; the D gene is possibly TRBD1 (6 bases). Germline CDR1 and CDR2: SGHRS and YFSETQ. This CDR3 is 19 amino acids long. Trimming took 4 bases from V and 0 from J, leaving 25 bases between them. Here the CDR3 reads CASSPPWRTTGDMNTEAFF. The CDR3 DNA follows: TGCGCCAGCAGCCCTCCTTGGAGAACGACAGGTGATATGAACACTGAAGCTTTCTTT.

This clonotype was picked up many times. This rearrangement joins TRBV28 to TRBJ1-5, with D perhaps matching TRBD1 (6 bases). The V end was cut by 10 bases, the J end by 1 base, with 11 bases between. The CDR3 contains 13 residues. In germline, CDR1 is MDHEN, CDR2 SYDVKM. The CDR3 sequence is CAIDDRSNQPQHF. CDR3 coding DNA: TGTGCCATCGATGACAGGAGCAATCAGCCCCAGCATTTT.

This clonotype has a count of ten or more. The chain is built from TRBV27 and TRBJ2-3; D gene ambiguous. The CDR3 has 14 amino acids. In germline, CDR1 is MNHEY, CDR2 SMNVEV (reference sequence). The V end lost 6 bases, the J end lost 0 bases, and 10 bases lay between the germline ends. The CDR3 DNA sequence: TGTGCCAGCAGCTTAGGGCCCAGCACAGATACGCAGTATTTT. Protein: CASSLGPSTDTQYF.

This clonotype was observed many times. V is TRBV9 and J is TRBJ2-3, with 7 bases matching TRBD2. There are 15 residues in the CDR3. Germline lookup yields CDR1 SGDLS and CDR2 YYNGEE. V trimming: 9 bases; J trimming: 2 bases; junction bases outside the gene matches: 12. CDR3 DNA sequence: TGTGCCACCACCCGGGGGGTTTGGAACACAGATACGCAGTATTTT. Protein product: CATTRGVWNTDTQYF. Using reference TRBV9 and TRBJ2-3 for the parts outside the CDR3, the full variable domain is DSGVTQTPKHLITATGQRVTLRCSPRSGDLSVYWYQQSLDQGLQFLIQYYNGEERAKGNILERFSAQQFPDLHSELNLSSLELGDSALYFCATTRGVWNTDTQYFGPGTRLTVL.

This clonotype was picked up many times. This chain joins TRBV6-5 and TRBJ2-2; D perhaps matches TRBD1 (5 bases). CDR1 is MNHEY, CDR2 SVGAGI, per germline. Trimming took 6 bases from V and 3 from J, leaving 17 bases between them. The CDR3 extends over 16 amino acids. Written as DNA, the CDR3 is TGTGCCAGCAGACACCAGGGAACAGGAGACACCGGGGAGCTGTTTTTT. Its translation is CASRHQGTGDTGELFF.

This clonotype was observed at least ten times. The J gene is TRBJ2-7, the V gene TRBV5-6; no clear D gene. Germline assignment: CDR1 SGHDT and CDR2 YYEEEE. Between the trimmed V and J ends, which lost 6 bases and 8 bases, there was a span of 18 bases. There are 13 residues in the CDR3. CDR3: CASISWSGTQQYF. CDR3 DNA: TGTGCCAGCATCTCCTGGTCGGGCACCCAGCAGTACTTC. Variable domain in full (rest from reference TRBV5-6 and TRBJ2-7): DAGVTQSPTHLIKTRGQQVTLRCSPKSGHDTVSWYQQALGQGPQFIFQYYEEEERQRGNFPDRFSGHQFPNYSSELNVNALLLGDSALYLCASISWSGTQQYFGPGTRLTVT.